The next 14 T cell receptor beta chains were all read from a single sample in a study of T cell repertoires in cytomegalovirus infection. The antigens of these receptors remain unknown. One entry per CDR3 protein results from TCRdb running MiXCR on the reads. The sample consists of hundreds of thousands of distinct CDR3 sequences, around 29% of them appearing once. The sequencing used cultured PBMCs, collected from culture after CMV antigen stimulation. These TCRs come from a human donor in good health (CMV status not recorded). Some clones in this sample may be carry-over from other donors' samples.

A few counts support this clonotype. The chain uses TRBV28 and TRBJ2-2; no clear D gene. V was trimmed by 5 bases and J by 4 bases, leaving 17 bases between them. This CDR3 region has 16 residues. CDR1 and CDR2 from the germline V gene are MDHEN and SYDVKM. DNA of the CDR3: TGTGCCAGCAGTCGGATATCCCGCTCCCTCACCGGGGAGCTGTTTTTT. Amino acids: CASSRISRSLTGELFF.

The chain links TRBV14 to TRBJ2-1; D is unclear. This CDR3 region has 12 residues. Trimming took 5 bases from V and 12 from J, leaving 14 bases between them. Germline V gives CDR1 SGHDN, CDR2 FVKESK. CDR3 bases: TGTGCCAGCAGCTCGGACGGCTCGGGGCAGTTCTTC. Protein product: CASSSDGSGQFF.

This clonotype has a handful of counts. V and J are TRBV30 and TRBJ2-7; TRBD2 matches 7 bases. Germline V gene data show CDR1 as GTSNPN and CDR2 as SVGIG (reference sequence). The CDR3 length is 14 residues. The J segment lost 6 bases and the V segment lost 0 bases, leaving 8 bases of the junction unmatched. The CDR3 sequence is CAWSVLLAESEQYF. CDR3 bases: TGTGCCTGGAGTGTACTCCTAGCGGAGAGCGAGCAGTACTTC.

The CDR3 coding sequence is TGCGCCAGCAGCTTGCCGGGTGGCAGGGGAAACACTGAAGCTTTCTTT. Amino acid sequence: CASSLPGGRGNTEAFF. The chain combines TRBV5-1 with TRBJ1-1, with a tentative D call TRBD1 (6 bases). Trimming took off 1 base at V and 2 bases at J, with 15 bases between the two ends. This CDR3 has 16 residues. Germline-derived CDR1 and CDR2 are SGHRS and YFSETQ.

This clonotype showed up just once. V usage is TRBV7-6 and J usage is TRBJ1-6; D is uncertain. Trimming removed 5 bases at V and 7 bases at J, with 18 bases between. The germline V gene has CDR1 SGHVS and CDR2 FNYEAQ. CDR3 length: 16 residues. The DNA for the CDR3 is TGTGCCAGCAGCCAGCTCGAGCGGACGGGGAATTCACCCCTCCACTTT. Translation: CASSQLERTGNSPLHF.

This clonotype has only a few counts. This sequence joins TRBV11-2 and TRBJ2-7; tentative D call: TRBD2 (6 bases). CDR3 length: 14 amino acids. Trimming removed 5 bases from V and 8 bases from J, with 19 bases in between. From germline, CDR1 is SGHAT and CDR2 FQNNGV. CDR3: CASSDSQAGLKQYF. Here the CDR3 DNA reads TGTGCCAGCAGCGACTCCCAGGCGGGGCTAAAGCAGTACTTC.

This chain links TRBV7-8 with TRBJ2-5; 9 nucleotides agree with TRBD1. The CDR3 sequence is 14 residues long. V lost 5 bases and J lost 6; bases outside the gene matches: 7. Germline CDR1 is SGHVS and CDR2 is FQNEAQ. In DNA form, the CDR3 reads TGTGCCAGCAGCAAACGGGACAGGGAACAGACCCAGTACTTC. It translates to CASSKRDREQTQYF.

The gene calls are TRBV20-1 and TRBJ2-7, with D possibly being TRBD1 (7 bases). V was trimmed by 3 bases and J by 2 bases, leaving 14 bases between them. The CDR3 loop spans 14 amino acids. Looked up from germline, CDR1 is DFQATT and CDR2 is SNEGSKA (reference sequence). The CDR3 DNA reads TGCAGTGCTAGGAGTCAGGGGGGCACCTACGAGCAGTACTTC. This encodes CSARSQGGTYEQYF.

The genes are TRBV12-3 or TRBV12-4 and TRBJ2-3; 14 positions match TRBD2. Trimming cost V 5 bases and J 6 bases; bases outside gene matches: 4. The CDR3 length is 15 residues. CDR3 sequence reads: CASSRLAGGADTQYF. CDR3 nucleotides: TGTGCCAGCAGTCGACTAGCGGGAGGGGCTGATACGCAGTATTTT.

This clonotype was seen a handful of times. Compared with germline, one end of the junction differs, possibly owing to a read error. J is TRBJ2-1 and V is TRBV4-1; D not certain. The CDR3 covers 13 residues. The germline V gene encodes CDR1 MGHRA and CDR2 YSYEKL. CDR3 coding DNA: TGTGCCAGCAGCCAAGATGGTCCCTTGCAGCAGTTCTTC. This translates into CASSQDGPLQQFF.

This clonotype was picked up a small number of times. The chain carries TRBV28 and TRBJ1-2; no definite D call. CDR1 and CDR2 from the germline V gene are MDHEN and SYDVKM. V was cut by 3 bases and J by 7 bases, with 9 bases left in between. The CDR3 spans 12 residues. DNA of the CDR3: TGTGCCAGCAGTTTGTCCGGGCTTGGCTACACCTTC. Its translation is CASSLSGLGYTF.

CDR3 residues: CASSLSRRTAEAFF. In DNA form, the CDR3 reads TGTGCCAGCAGCTTAAGTCGCAGGACTGCGGAAGCTTTCTTT. V gene TRBV7-2 combines with J gene TRBJ1-1; D not certain. CDR3 length equals 14 residues. V was pared by 2 bases and J by 8 bases, with 15 bases between. Germline V CDR1 and CDR2: SGHTA, FQGNSA.

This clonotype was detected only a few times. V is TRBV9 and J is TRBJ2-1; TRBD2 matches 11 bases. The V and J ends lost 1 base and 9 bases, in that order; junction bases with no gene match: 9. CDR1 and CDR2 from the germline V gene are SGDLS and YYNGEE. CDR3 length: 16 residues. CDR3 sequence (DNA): TGTGCCAGCAGCGTAATTGGTAGCGGGGGGGCCAGTGAGCAGTTCTTC. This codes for CASSVIGSGGASEQFF.

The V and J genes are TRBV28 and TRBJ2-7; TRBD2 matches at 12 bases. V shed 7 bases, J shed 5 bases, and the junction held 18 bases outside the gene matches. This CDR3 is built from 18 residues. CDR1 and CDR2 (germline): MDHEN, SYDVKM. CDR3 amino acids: CASTEAPRLAGGWNEQYF. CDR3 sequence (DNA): TGTGCCAGCACCGAAGCACCGCGCCTAGCGGGAGGGTGGAACGAGCAGTACTTC.